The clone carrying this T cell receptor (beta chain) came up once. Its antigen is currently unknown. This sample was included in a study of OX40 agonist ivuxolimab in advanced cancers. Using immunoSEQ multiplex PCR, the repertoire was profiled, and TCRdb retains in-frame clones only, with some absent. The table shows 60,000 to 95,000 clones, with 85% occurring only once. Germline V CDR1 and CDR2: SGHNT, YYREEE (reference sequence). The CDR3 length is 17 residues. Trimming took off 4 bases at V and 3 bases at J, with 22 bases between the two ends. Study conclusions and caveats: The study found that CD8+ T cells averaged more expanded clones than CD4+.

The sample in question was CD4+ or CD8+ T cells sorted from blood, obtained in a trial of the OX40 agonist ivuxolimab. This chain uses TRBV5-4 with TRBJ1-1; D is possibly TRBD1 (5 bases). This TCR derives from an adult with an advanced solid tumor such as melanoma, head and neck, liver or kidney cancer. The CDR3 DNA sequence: TGTGCCAGCAGCCGAGAAACTTGGGGGGGTTGGGACACTGAAGCTTTCTTT. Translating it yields CASSRETWGGWDTEAFF.